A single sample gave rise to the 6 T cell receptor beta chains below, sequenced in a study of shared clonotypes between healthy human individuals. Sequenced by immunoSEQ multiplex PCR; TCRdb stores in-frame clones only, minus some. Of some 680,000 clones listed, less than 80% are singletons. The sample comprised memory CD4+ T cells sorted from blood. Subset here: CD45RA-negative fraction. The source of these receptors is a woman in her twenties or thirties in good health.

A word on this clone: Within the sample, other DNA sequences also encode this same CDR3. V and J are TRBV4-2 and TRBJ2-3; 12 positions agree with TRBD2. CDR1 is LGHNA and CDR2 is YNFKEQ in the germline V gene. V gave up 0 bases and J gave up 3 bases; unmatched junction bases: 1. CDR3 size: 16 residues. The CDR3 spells CASSQDLAGGTDTQYF. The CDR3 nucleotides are TGTGCCAGCAGCCAAGATCTAGCGGGAGGGACAGATACGCAGTATTTT.

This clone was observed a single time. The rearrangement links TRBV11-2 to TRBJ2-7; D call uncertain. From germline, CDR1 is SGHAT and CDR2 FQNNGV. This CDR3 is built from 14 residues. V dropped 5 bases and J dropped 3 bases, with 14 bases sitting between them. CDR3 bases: TGTGCCAGCAGCCCCCAAACGGACGGCTACGAGCAGTACTTC. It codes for CASSPQTDGYEQYF.

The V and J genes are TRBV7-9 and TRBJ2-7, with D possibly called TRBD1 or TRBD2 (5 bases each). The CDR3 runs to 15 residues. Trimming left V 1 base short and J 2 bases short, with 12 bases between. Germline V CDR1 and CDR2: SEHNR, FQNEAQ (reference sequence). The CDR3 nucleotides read TGTGCCAGCAGCTTAGTGGGGGTGGGAGCCTACGAGCAGTACTTC. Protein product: CASSLVGVGAYEQYF. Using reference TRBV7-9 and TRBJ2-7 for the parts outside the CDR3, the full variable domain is DTGVSQNPRHKITKRGQNVTFRCDPISEHNRLYWYRQTLGQGPEFLTYFQNEAQLEKSRLLSDRFSAERPKGSFSTLEIQRTEQGDSAMYLCASSLVGVGAYEQYFGPGTRLTVT.

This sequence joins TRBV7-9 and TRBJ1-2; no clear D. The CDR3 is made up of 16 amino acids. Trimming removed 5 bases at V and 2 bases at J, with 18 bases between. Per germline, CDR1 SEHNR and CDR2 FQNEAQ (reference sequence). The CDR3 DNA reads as TGTGCCAGCAGCCCGGGCGGAAGTAAAGGAAACTATGGCTACACCTTC. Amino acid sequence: CASSPGGSKGNYGYTF.

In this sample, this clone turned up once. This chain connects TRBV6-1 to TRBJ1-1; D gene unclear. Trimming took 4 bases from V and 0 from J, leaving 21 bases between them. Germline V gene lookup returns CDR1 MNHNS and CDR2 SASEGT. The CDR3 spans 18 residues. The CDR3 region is CASSAWSGYSAMNTEAFF. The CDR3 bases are TGTGCCAGCAGTGCCTGGTCAGGCTACTCCGCGATGAACACTGAAGCTTTCTTT.

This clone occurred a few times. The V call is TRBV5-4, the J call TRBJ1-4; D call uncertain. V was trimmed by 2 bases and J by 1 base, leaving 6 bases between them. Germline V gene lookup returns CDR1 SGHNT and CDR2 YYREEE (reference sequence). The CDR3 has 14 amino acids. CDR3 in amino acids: CASSFDRTNEKLFF. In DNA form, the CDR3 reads TGTGCCAGCAGCTTTGATAGAACTAATGAAAAACTGTTTTTT.